This T cell receptor beta chain was recovered during a study of blood T cell repertoires in COVID-19. At the level of the study: Some COVID-19 samples were acute and others convalescent; all came from the United States, Italy and Spain. The analysed material was cDNA or gDNA that came from T cells, B-cell-depleted T cells, or PBMCs.

In the original analysis: Counts of nucleated cells, estimated from reference gene primer amplification, were obtained. Some clones are missing from TCRdb's copy, which holds only in-frame ones; the method was immunoSEQ multiplex PCR. V, J and clone size were drawn from that table, and D and trimming were deduced from the DNA. The sample yields 150,000 or so clones, 80% to 90% seen once. Germline trimming cut 4 bases from V and 7 bases from J; bases unmatched to any gene: 10. The V gene's germline CDR1 is SGDLS and CDR2 YYNGEE. The CDR3 is 15 residues long. This sequence originates from a man in his forties who had recovered from COVID-19. V and J are TRBV9 and TRBJ2-2; 7 nucleotides match TRBD2. The sample was peripheral blood. As DNA, the CDR3 is TGTGCCAGCAGCCCCCTGTTGGGAGGGGTCGGGGAGCTGTTTTTT. Its protein product is CASSPLLGGVGELFF.